The 17 T cell receptor beta chains reported below all come from one sample, sequenced in a study of beta chain features in type 1 diabetes. Of the isolated RNA, all was reverse transcribed, and so the sequenced material was expressed TCRB transcripts. Profiling relied on immunoSEQ multiplex PCR, and the TCRdb table lists in-frame clones only, not all of them. The sample lists under 300,000 clones; 25% to 30% were seen once. The source material was central memory CD4+ T cells from blood. The receptors come from a man aged 25 to 40 in good health.

This clone turned up a few times. With a much larger clone just one base away, this may be a read error. The chain has TRBV6-5 and TRBJ2-1; no clear D. The CDR3 has 11 amino acids. V shed 4 bases and J shed 4 bases, with 2 bases lying between them. Germline V gives CDR1 MNHEY, CDR2 SVGAGI. The CDR3 DNA follows: TGTGCCAGCAGTTTTTACAATGAGCAGTTCTTC. Translation gives CASSFYNEQFF.

V usage is TRBV5-4 and J usage is TRBJ1-1; D is uncertain. Germline CDR1 and CDR2: SGHNT and YYREEE (reference sequence). The CDR3 is made up of 14 amino acids. V was cut by 1 base and J by 1 base, with 8 bases left in between. CDR3 region: CASSLQGWNTEAFF. The CDR3 DNA is TGTGCCAGCAGCTTGCAAGGGTGGAACACTGAAGCTTTCTTT.

This clone was found a few times. The chain carries TRBV21-1 and TRBJ1-2; the D call in the table, TRBD1, was not verified against the DNA. TRBV21-1 is assigned pseudogene status. The CDR3 covers 15 residues. Here the CDR3 DNA reads TGTGCCAGCAGCAAACCATCCTCAGGGCACTATGGCTACACCTTC. Its translation: CASSKPSSGHYGYTF.

This clone showed up just a few times. The chain couples TRBV25-1 to TRBJ2-1, with a possible D match to TRBD2 (6 bases). The V gene's germline CDR1 is MGHDK and CDR2 SYGVNS. This CDR3 contains 16 residues. V dropped 2 bases and J dropped 0 bases, with 11 bases sitting between them. The CDR3 here is CASSEVSGLSYNEQFF. CDR3 DNA sequence: TGTGCCAGCAGTGAAGTTAGCGGTCTCTCCTACAATGAGCAGTTCTTC.

This clone was counted only a few times. This sequence joins TRBV27 and TRBJ2-1; 9 nucleotides align to TRBD2. Losses at the gene ends were 5 bases for V and 6 bases for J; bases not matched to a gene: 8. The germline V gene has CDR1 MNHEY and CDR2 SMNVEV (reference sequence). This CDR3 is 15 amino acids long. This CDR3 is CASSIQGGRGNEQFF. The CDR3 DNA follows: TGTGCCAGCAGTATACAGGGCGGGAGGGGCAATGAGCAGTTCTTC.

In its sample, this clone was seen many times. The V call is TRBV25-1, the J call TRBJ2-3, with unresolved D. Trimming pared 3 bases from V and 6 bases from J, leaving 19 bases between. The CDR3 is 16 residues long. Looked up from germline, CDR1 is MGHDK and CDR2 is SYGVNS. This CDR3 is CASSESSGLRPDTQYF. The CDR3 DNA sequence: TGTGCCAGCAGTGAGTCGTCGGGCCTTCGGCCGGATACGCAGTATTTT.

The rearrangement joins TRBV9 to TRBJ2-1; no firm D call. Germline V gene data show CDR1 as SGDLS and CDR2 as YYNGEE. Trimming removed 0 bases from V and 2 bases from J, with 9 bases in between. The CDR3 totals 15 residues. CDR3 sequence (DNA): TGTGCCAGCAGCGTAGTTGCAGACACCTACAATGAGCAGTTCTTC. Amino acids: CASSVVADTYNEQFF.

V is TRBV27 and J is TRBJ2-5, with TRBD2 identical over 14 bases. This CDR3 comprises 16 residues. Germline trimming cut 4 bases from V and 7 bases from J; bases unmatched to any gene: 8. CDR1 and CDR2 from the germline V gene are MNHEY and SMNVEV (reference sequence). The CDR3 loop reads CASSSSGTSGSGTQYF. The CDR3 DNA reads TGTGCCAGCAGTTCCTCCGGGACTAGCGGGAGTGGGACCCAGTACTTC.

The V gene is TRBV6-5, the J gene TRBJ2-3, with TRBD1 matching 8 bases. V dropped 0 bases and J dropped 4; count of bases not matched to a gene: 3. Looked up from germline, CDR1 is MNHEY and CDR2 is SVGAGI. The CDR3 contains 15 residues. The DNA for the CDR3 is TGTGCCAGCAGTTACTCTTGGACAGGGCCAGATACGCAGTATTTT. Amino acids: CASSYSWTGPDTQYF.

The chain links TRBV9 to TRBJ2-3, with a possible D match to TRBD2 (5 bases). The CDR3 extends over 14 amino acids. CDR1 is SGDLS, CDR2 YYNGEE, per germline. Trimming stripped 4 bases from V and 3 bases from J, with 12 bases between. The CDR3 spells CASSPAALTDTQYF. The DNA for the CDR3 is TGTGCCAGCAGCCCAGCGGCTTTAACAGATACGCAGTATTTT.

The chain employs TRBV5-6 and TRBJ2-2; 10 positions match TRBD2. Unmatched junction bases numbered 9, after V lost 4 bases and J lost 6 bases. This CDR3 comprises 16 residues. The germline V gene has CDR1 SGHDT and CDR2 YYEEEE. The CDR3 DNA sequence: TGTGCCAGCAGCAAGACAGGACTAGCGGTCTCCGGGGAGCTGTTTTTT. Amino acids: CASSKTGLAVSGELFF.

This chain uses TRBV5-1 with TRBJ2-3; D remains ambiguous. Germline V gene lookup returns CDR1 SGHRS and CDR2 YFSETQ. The CDR3 loop spans 12 amino acids. The V end was cut by 1 base, the J end by 6 bases, with 6 bases between. This CDR3 is CASSLNEDTQYF. The CDR3 DNA reads TGCGCCAGCAGCTTGAACGAGGATACGCAGTATTTT.

V gene TRBV19 combines with J gene TRBJ2-3; the D gene is possibly TRBD2 (6 bases). CDR3 length: 16 residues. V was clipped by 6 bases and J by 6 bases, with 22 bases between them. Germline V lookup: CDR1 LNHDA, CDR2 SQIVND (reference sequence). CDR3 sequence: CASSRRRNPGLDTQYF. The CDR3 DNA follows: TGTGCCAGTAGCAGACGGCGGAATCCGGGACTCGATACGCAGTATTTT.

This clone was counted only a few times. The gene calls are TRBV28 and TRBJ2-1; 9 bases fit TRBD2. Germline V gene sequence: CDR1 MDHEN, CDR2 SYDVKM. This CDR3 contains 16 residues. V was pared by 5 bases and J by 0 bases, with 5 bases of the junction left unmatched. The CDR3 DNA sequence: TGTGCCAGCAGTAAAGCGGGAGGCTCCTCCTACAATGAGCAGTTCTTC. Its translation: CASSKAGGSSYNEQFF. The full variable domain, with the rest looked up from reference TRBV28 and TRBJ2-1, is DVKVTQSSRYLVKRTGEKVFLECVQDMDHENMFWYRQDPGLGLRLIYFSYDVKMKEKGDIPEGYSVSREKKERFSLILESASTNQTSMYLCASSKAGGSSYNEQFFGPGTRLTVL.

The chain uses TRBV30 and TRBJ1-6; D unresolved. V shed 4 bases and J shed 9 bases, with 19 bases lying between them. The germline V gene has CDR1 GTSNPN and CDR2 SVGIG (reference sequence). The CDR3 contains 15 residues. CDR3 in amino acids: CAWTQTTRMGSPLHF. The CDR3, as DNA: TGTGCCTGGACCCAAACGACCCGAATGGGTTCACCCCTCCACTTT.

V and J are TRBV7-2 and TRBJ2-7, with a tentative D call TRBD1 (7 bases). Germline loops: CDR1 SGHTA, CDR2 FQGNSA. This CDR3 has 12 amino acids. The V end was cut by 5 bases, the J end by 9 bases, with 14 bases between. The CDR3 DNA follows: TGTGCCAGCAGCCCACAGGGGCGGGGGCAGTACTTC. Translating it yields CASSPQGRGQYF. The whole variable domain, remainder taken from reference TRBV7-2 and TRBJ2-7, is GAGVSQSPSNKVTEKGKDVELRCDPISGHTALYWYRQSLGQGLEFLIYFQGNSAPDKSGLPSDRFSAERTGGSVSTLTIQRTQQEDSAVYLCASSPQGRGQYFGPGTRLTVT.

This chain links TRBV7-2 with TRBJ2-7; D is ambiguous. The CDR3 is made up of 14 amino acids. Germline V gene sequence: CDR1 SGHTA, CDR2 FQGNSA. The V end was cut by 2 bases, the J end by 4 bases, with 12 bases between. This CDR3 reads CASSLRGAEYEQYF. The CDR3 nucleotides read TGTGCCAGCAGCTTACGAGGAGCAGAGTACGAGCAGTACTTC.